This T cell receptor beta chain comes out of a study of cytomegalovirus exposure and HLA in healthy donors. With 4 bases clipped from V and 4 bases from J, the junction kept 13 bases outside the gene matches. Germline CDR1 and CDR2: SGHRS and YFSETQ. CDR3 length: 16 amino acids. Study-wide findings and caveats: An Asian-associated ancestry cluster reportedly showed fewer N-insertions than the roughly 670-donor mean in a later analysis.

The PCR used 60 Vbeta and 13 Jbeta primers. In the study's own analysis: Later work found 65 million to 90 million unique TCR beta chains, with roughly 11 million shared. Generated by immunoSEQ multiplex PCR, the TCRdb table keeps only in-frame clones and is missing some. D and trimming were read from the DNA, whereas the V and J calls and clone size are those reported in that table. The sample has some 140,000 clones; approximately 85% are singletons. A note on this clone: The target antigen is unknown.

The rearrangement joins TRBV5-1 to TRBJ1-1; TRBD1 matches at 7 bases. This sequence was found in a woman aged 25 to 45 in good health and CMV-seropositive. The specimen was PBMCs. The CDR3 bases are TGCGCCAGCAGCGCCGGCGGGACAGTTGGTAGCACTGAAGCTTTCTTT. Protein sequence: CASSAGGTVGSTEAFF.